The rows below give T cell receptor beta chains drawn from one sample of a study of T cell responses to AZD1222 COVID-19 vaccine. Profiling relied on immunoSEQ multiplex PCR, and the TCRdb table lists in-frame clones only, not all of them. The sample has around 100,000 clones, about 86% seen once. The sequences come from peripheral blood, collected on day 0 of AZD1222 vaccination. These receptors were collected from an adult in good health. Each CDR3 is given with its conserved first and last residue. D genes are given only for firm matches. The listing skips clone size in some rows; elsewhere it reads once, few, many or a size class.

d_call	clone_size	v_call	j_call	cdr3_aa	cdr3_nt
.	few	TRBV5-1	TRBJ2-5	CASSLGGHGETQYF	TGCGCCAGCAGCCTTGGGGGACATGGGGAGACCCAGTACTTC
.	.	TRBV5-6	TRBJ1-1	CASSYAFNTEAFF	TGTGCCAGCAGCTATGCTTTTAACACTGAAGCTTTCTTT
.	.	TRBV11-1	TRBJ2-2	CASRSLKTGELFF	TGTGCCAGCAGATCCCTTAAAACCGGGGAGCTGTTTTTT
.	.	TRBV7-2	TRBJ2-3	CASSPSIRTDTQYF	TGTGCCAGCAGCCCCTCCATCCGCACAGATACGCAGTATTTT
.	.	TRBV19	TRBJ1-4	CASSLTRQPLQLNEKLFF	TGTGCCAGTAGTTTAACGCGACAGCCTCTCCAGCTTAATGAAAAACTGTTTTTT
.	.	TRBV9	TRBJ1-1	CASSPSGDGATEAFF	TGTGCCAGCAGCCCCAGTGGTGACGGCGCCACTGAAGCTTTCTTT
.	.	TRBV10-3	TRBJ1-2	CAISESRGGDDGYTF	TGTGCCATCAGTGAATCCAGGGGTGGGGACGATGGCTACACCTTC
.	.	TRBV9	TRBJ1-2	CASSVLPGATNYGYTF	TGTGCCAGCAGCGTATTACCCGGTGCAACCAACTATGGCTACACCTTC
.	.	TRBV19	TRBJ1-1	CASSISRLEVAFF	TGTGCCAGTAGTATTAGCCGGTTGGAGGTAGCTTTCTTT
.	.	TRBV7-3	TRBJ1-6	CASSVDGYNSPLHF	TGTGCCAGCAGCGTTGACGGCTATAATTCACCCCTCCACTTT
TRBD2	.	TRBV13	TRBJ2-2	CASSFRTSVSTGELFF	TGTGCCAGCAGCTTCCGGACTAGCGTTTCCACCGGGGAGCTGTTTTTT
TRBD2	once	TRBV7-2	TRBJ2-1	CASGISGGIYNEQFF	TGTGCCAGCGGGATTAGCGGGGGTATCTACAATGAGCAGTTCTTC
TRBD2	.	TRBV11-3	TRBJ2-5	CASSLGQLAGGPQETQYF	TGTGCCAGCAGCTTAGGTCAACTAGCGGGGGGCCCTCAAGAGACCCAGTACTTC
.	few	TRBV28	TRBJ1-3	CASSSPQRQGNTIYF	TGTGCCAGCAGTTCCCCCCAGCGACAGGGAAACACCATATATTTT
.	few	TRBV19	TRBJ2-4	CASSRVNIQYF	TGTGCCAGTAGTCGGGTAAACATTCAGTACTTC
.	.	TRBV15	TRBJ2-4	CATSVDGGIQYF	TGTGCCACCAGCGTAGATGGAGGCATTCAGTACTTC
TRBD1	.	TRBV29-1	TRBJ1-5	CSVEDAGGQPQHF	TGCAGCGTTGAAGACGCAGGGGGGCAGCCCCAGCATTTT
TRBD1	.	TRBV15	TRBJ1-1	CATSREIRGGEAFF	TGTGCCACCAGCAGAGAGATCAGGGGGGGTGAAGCTTTCTTT
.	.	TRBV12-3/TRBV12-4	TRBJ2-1	CASSLSDYNEQFF	TGTGCCAGCAGTTTATCGGATTACAATGAGCAGTTCTTC
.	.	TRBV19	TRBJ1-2	CASRGGARFSYGYTF	TGTGCCAGTAGGGGCGGAGCAAGGTTTTCCTATGGCTACACCTTC